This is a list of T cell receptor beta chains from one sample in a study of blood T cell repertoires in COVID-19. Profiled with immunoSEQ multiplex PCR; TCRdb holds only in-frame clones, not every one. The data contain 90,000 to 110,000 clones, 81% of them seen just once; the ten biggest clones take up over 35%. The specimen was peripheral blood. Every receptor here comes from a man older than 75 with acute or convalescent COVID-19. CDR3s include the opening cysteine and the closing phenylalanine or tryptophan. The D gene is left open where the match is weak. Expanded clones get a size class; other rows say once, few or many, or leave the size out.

TGTGCCAGCAGTTGGCTTCGCCCTGGAGCCAAAAACATTCAGTACTTC | CASSWLRPGAKNIQYF | NA | TRBJ2-4 | NA | TRBV27
TGTGCCAGTAGTATAACAGGGGGCCAAGAGACCCAGTACTTC | CASSITGGQETQYF | TRBD1 | TRBJ2-5 | NA | TRBV19
TGTGCCAGCAGCAAATTGACAGCGTCATTTGGTACGCAGTATTTT | CASSKLTASFGTQYF | NA | TRBJ2-3 | NA | TRBV6-2/TRBV6-3
TGTGCCAGCAGTGAAGCGGTGGGGAGACCTGAAGCTTTCTTT | CASSEAVGRPEAFF | NA | TRBJ1-1 | NA | TRBV2
TGTGCCAGCAGCTTTCTACCCTCCCATAACACTGAAGCTTTCTTT | CASSFLPSHNTEAFF | NA | TRBJ1-1 | few | TRBV5-6
TGTGCCAGCAGTGTACTACAGGGGGAAGCTTTCTTT | CASSVLQGEAFF | TRBD1 | TRBJ1-1 | NA | TRBV28
TGTGCCAGCAGCGGAAACAGGGGGAACACTGAAGCTTTCTTT | CASSGNRGNTEAFF | TRBD1 | TRBJ1-1 | NA | TRBV6-5
TGTGCCAGCAGCTCCGGGACAGTTAGTCAGCCCCAGCATTTT | CASSSGTVSQPQHF | TRBD1 | TRBJ1-5 | NA | TRBV5-5
TGTGCCAGTAGTATAACAGGAGCTTACGAGCAGTACTTC | CASSITGAYEQYF | NA | TRBJ2-7 | NA | TRBV19
TGTGCCAGCAGTCCATCCTCCGGGACAGGGGAGTCAGATACGCAGTATTTT | CASSPSSGTGESDTQYF | TRBD1 | TRBJ2-3 | NA | TRBV28
TGTGCCAGTAGTATCTTCGAGGCCTCCGGGGGAGCTTTCTTT | CASSIFEASGGAFF | NA | TRBJ1-1 | NA | TRBV19
TGTGCCAGTCTGGGACAGGGGAACACTGAAGCTTTCTTT | CASLGQGNTEAFF | TRBD1 | TRBJ1-1 | NA | TRBV28
TGTGCCAGCAGCCCTTGGAGCGGGAGGGCCGTTAATGAGCAGTTCTTC | CASSPWSGRAVNEQFF | TRBD2 | TRBJ2-1 | NA | TRBV7-8
TGTGCCAGCAGTTTGTGGCGGAGCACTGAAGCTTTCTTT | CASSLWRSTEAFF | NA | TRBJ1-1 | once | TRBV28
TGCGCCAGCAGCTTGGCCAGGGGGGAGACTAATGAAAAACTGTTTTTT | CASSLARGETNEKLFF | TRBD1 | TRBJ1-4 | NA | TRBV5-1
TGCAGCGTTGTTACTAGCGGGATTTTCACAGATACGCAGTATTTT | CSVVTSGIFTDTQYF | TRBD2 | TRBJ2-3 | NA | TRBV29-1
TGTGCCAGCAGCGCCCACAGGGCTAACTATGGCTACACCTTC | CASSAHRANYGYTF | NA | TRBJ1-2 | NA | TRBV11-2
TGTGCCAGCAGCCCTAAAAGTGGGGCCAACGTCCTGACTTTC | CASSPKSGANVLTF | NA | TRBJ2-6 | NA | TRBV7-2
TGCGCCAGCAGCTTGTTCGGGACAGGGATCCACGAGCAGTACTTC | CASSLFGTGIHEQYF | TRBD1 | TRBJ2-7 | once | TRBV5-1
TGCGCCACTACAGGGGAGGACGAGCAGTACTTC | CATTGEDEQYF | NA | TRBJ2-7 | NA | TRBV10-1
TGTGCCACCAGCAGAGATTCGGCTAGCGGGAGGTCGAATGAGCAGTTCTTC | CATSRDSASGRSNEQFF | TRBD2 | TRBJ2-1 | NA | TRBV15
TGTGCCAGCACCTTGAGGGACAGGGACCACTCACCCCTCCACTTT | CASTLRDRDHSPLHF | TRBD1 | TRBJ1-6 | NA | TRBV7-2
TGTGCCAGCAGCCCCGATTCCGGACAGAGGGGCTCCTACGAGCAGTACTTC | CASSPDSGQRGSYEQYF | NA | TRBJ2-7 | once | TRBV7-9
TGTGCCAGCAGTTTATGGGGCACCTTGAACACTGAAGCTTTCTTT | CASSLWGTLNTEAFF | NA | TRBJ1-1 | NA | TRBV28
TGTGCCAGCACCTGGACAGGGAATGAGCAGTTCTTC | CASTWTGNEQFF | TRBD1 | TRBJ2-1 | few | TRBV6-5
TGTGCCAGCAGTTACTCGACCCATCGGACAACCTACGAGCAGTACTTC | CASSYSTHRTTYEQYF | NA | TRBJ2-7 | NA | TRBV6-5
TGTGCCACCAGCACCTACCTTTTTAGCTCCTACAATGAGCAGTTCTTC | CATSTYLFSSYNEQFF | NA | TRBJ2-1 | NA | TRBV15
TGTGCCAGCAGCCCCCGACTAGCAGACCACAATGAGCAGTTCTTC | CASSPRLADHNEQFF | TRBD2 | TRBJ2-1 | NA | TRBV7-2
TGTGCCAGCAGCGTAGACGGGACAGCTCTCCATGGTGGCTACACCTTC | CASSVDGTALHGGYTF | TRBD1 | TRBJ1-2 | NA | TRBV9
TGCGCCAGCAGCTTGGCCGGGACTAGCGGGGCGAATGAGCAGTTCTTC | CASSLAGTSGANEQFF | TRBD2 | TRBJ2-1 | NA | TRBV5-1
TGTGCCTGGAGTGTTGGAGGGGGCCGCTACAATGAGCAGTTCTTC | CAWSVGGGRYNEQFF | NA | TRBJ2-1 | NA | TRBV30
TGTGCCAGCAGTGAATATAAAAGGGGGCTGTATTTT | CASSEYKRGLYF | TRBD1 | TRBJ2-3 | NA | TRBV25-1
TGTGCCAGTGGTTATAGGTACGGGAGGGCCTCAGATACGCAGTATTTT | CASGYRYGRASDTQYF | TRBD2 | TRBJ2-3 | NA | TRBV27
TGTGCCACCTCGAGGAGGGGCGACACCGGGGAGCTGTTTTTT | CATSRRGDTGELFF | NA | TRBJ2-2 | few | TRBV6-4
TGCAGCGTTCGACAGGATGGCAATCAGCCCCAGCATTTT | CSVRQDGNQPQHF | NA | TRBJ1-5 | NA | TRBV29-1
TGTGCCAGCAGTTTGTACAGTCGAGCTTTCTTT | CASSLYSRAFF | NA | TRBJ1-1 | NA | TRBV12-3/TRBV12-4
TGTGCCAGCAGTCAGGGGGCGCGTAGTGAAAAACTGTTTTTT | CASSQGARSEKLFF | TRBD1 | TRBJ1-4 | NA | TRBV27
TGTGCCAGTAGTATATGGACAGTAAACACTGAAGCTTTCTTT | CASSIWTVNTEAFF | NA | TRBJ1-1 | NA | TRBV19
TGTGCCAGCAGCCCTCCGGGGGGCGCCTTTAGAAATGAAGCTTTCTTT | CASSPPGGAFRNEAFF | NA | TRBJ1-1 | NA | TRBV7-9
TGTGCCAGCAGCTCAACAAGCGGGAGAGGGCCCCACGAGCAGTACTTC | CASSSTSGRGPHEQYF | TRBD2 | TRBJ2-7 | NA | TRBV27
TGTGCCAGCTCATCATCGGTAGAAAAACTGTTTTTT | CASSSSVEKLFF | NA | TRBJ1-4 | NA | TRBV18
TGTGCCAGCAGCTTAGTAGCTTTCTATGGCTACACCTTC | CASSLVAFYGYTF | NA | TRBJ1-2 | NA | TRBV7-9
TGTGCCAGCAGCTTGCCAGGTCTGGGAAAACTGTTTTTT | CASSLPGLGKLFF | NA | TRBJ1-4 | NA | TRBV7-8
TGTGCCAGCAGCTTAAACAGGCGGTATGGCTACACCTTC | CASSLNRRYGYTF | NA | TRBJ1-2 | NA | TRBV7-6
TGCGCCAGCAGCACCGCGGGACTAGCGGGACAAAACGAGCAGTACTTC | CASSTAGLAGQNEQYF | TRBD2 | TRBJ2-7 | NA | TRBV5-1
TGTGCCAGCAGCTTAGAACAGGCCCCTAATTCATCCCTCCACTTT | CASSLEQAPNSSLHF | NA | TRBJ1-6 | NA | TRBV7-8
TGCGCCAGCAGCTTGTTACCGGGATCGAACAATGAGCAGTTCTTC | CASSLLPGSNNEQFF | NA | TRBJ2-1 | NA | TRBV5-1
TGTGCCAGTAGTATTTACGCGGGAGGGGCCAAAAACATTCAGTACTTC | CASSIYAGGAKNIQYF | TRBD2 | TRBJ2-4 | NA | TRBV19
TGTGCCAGCATGAGACAGATTAATTCACCCCTCCACTTT | CASMRQINSPLHF | NA | TRBJ1-6 | NA | TRBV6-5
TGTGCCAGCAGTTTCGCCCTAACTCAGCCCCAGCATTTT | CASSFALTQPQHF | NA | TRBJ1-5 | NA | TRBV6-5
TGTGCCAGCAGTTTAACTGGGGCCAACGTCCTGACTTTC | CASSLTGANVLTF | NA | TRBJ2-6 | few | TRBV2
TGTGCCAGCAAGACTAGCGGAACCTACGAGCAGTACTTC | CASKTSGTYEQYF | TRBD2 | TRBJ2-7 | NA | TRBV2
TGTGCCAGCAGTTTATCGGGGGGTTTTAGCACAGATACGCAGTATTTT | CASSLSGGFSTDTQYF | NA | TRBJ2-3 | few | TRBV27
TGCGCCAGCAGCCGGGACCGACAGGGGGTCAACCAGCCCCAGCATTTT | CASSRDRQGVNQPQHF | TRBD1 | TRBJ1-5 | NA | TRBV4-1
TGTGCCAGCAGCTCCGCAGCGACAGCAAAACATGGCTACACCTTC | CASSSAATAKHGYTF | NA | TRBJ1-2 | NA | TRBV6-2/TRBV6-3
TGTGCCAGCTCACCGCAAGGGAGTGGAAACACCATATATTTT | CASSPQGSGNTIYF | NA | TRBJ1-3 | NA | TRBV18
TGTGCCAGCAGCCTGGGGACAGAACGTAATTCACCCCTCCACTTT | CASSLGTERNSPLHF | TRBD1 | TRBJ1-6 | many | TRBV6-5